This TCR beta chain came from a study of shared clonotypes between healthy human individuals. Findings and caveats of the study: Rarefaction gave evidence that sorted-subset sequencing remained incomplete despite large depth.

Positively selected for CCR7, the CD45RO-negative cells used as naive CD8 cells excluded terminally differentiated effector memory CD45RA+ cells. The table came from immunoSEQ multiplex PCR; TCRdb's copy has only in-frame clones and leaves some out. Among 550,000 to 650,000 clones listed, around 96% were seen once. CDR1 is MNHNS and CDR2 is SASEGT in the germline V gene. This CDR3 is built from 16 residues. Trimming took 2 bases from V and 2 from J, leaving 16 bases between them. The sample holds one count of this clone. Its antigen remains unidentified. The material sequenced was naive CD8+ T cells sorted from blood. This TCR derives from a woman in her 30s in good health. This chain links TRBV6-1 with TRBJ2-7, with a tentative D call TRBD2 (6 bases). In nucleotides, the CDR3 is TGTGCCAGCAGTGAATTCTTAGCGGACCTTACCTACGAGCAGTACTTC. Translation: CASSEFLADLTYEQYF.